This is a list of T cell receptor beta chains from one sample in a study of T cells in Graves' hyperthyroidism and ophthalmopathy. Using its own MiXCR run on the multiplex PCR reads, TCRdb lists one record per CDR3 protein. The table shows 250,000 to 300,000 distinct CDR3 sequences, with more than 10% occurring only once. The sequencing sample was made of blood. Receptors were obtained from a woman in her twenties or thirties with Graves' hyperthyroidism that later progressed to Graves' ophthalmopathy. Both conserved end residues are part of each CDR3. A D gene is named only where the DNA matches it firmly. Some rows mark clone size as missing; the rest say once, few, many or name a class of expanded clone.

j_call,d_call,clone_size,v_call,cdr3_aa,cdr3_nt
TRBJ1-1,.,many,TRBV6-1,CASTTSTNTEAFF,TGTGCCAGCACGACCTCTACTAACACTGAAGCTTTCTTT
TRBJ2-7,TRBD2,.,TRBV18,CASSPTAGSYEQYF,TGTGCCAGCTCACCCACAGCGGGGTCTTACGAGCAGTACTTC
TRBJ2-1,.,many,TRBV3-1,CASSQDRQEVFF,TGTGCCAGCAGCCAGGATAGACAGGAGGTATTCTTC
TRBJ2-1,.,few,TRBV4-1,CASSPDVGGPSYNEQFF,TGCGCCAGCAGCCCCGACGTAGGGGGACCCTCCTACAATGAGCAGTTCTTC
TRBJ2-7,TRBD2,few,TRBV4-2,CASSLKGASGSHEQYF,TGTGCCAGCAGCCTTAAAGGCGCTAGCGGGAGCCACGAGCAGTACTTC
TRBJ1-5,.,many,TRBV6-2/TRBV6-3,CASSRRAGNGNQPQHF,TGTGCCAGCAGCCGCAGGGCCGGGAATGGCAATCAGCCCCAGCATTTT
TRBJ2-1,.,many,TRBV11-2,CASSPIPYNEQFF,TGTGCCAGCAGCCCAATTCCCTACAATGAGCAGTTCTTC
TRBJ1-2,.,many,TRBV5-5,CASSSQDSNNYGYTF,TGTGCCAGCAGCTCCCAGGACAGCAATAACTATGGCTACACCTTC
TRBJ1-1,.,many,TRBV3-1,CASSPLSALNTEAFF,TGTGCCAGCAGCCCCCTTTCCGCGTTGAACACTGAAGCTTTCTTT
TRBJ2-1,.,many,TRBV13,CASSFLGGLASYSYNEQFF,TGTGCCAGCAGCTTCCTTGGGGGTCTAGCGAGTTACTCCTACAATGAGCAGTTCTTC
TRBJ2-4,.,.,TRBV6-2/TRBV6-3,CASSYRAGVKNIQYF,TGTGCCAGCAGTTACCGCGCAGGGGTCAAAAACATTCAGTACTTC
TRBJ2-5,.,many,TRBV20-1,CSARAPTALEIAQYF,TGCAGTGCTAGAGCCCCGACTGCCTTAGAGATTGCCCAGTACTTC
TRBJ2-7,TRBD2,many,TRBV4-3,CASSPGTSGAAYEQYF,TGCGCCAGCAGCCCGGGGACTAGCGGGGCCGCCTACGAGCAGTACTTC
TRBJ1-1,TRBD1,many,TRBV5-1,CASSLKQGQNTEAFF,TGCGCCAGCAGTCTGAAACAGGGGCAGAACACTGAAGCTTTCTTT
TRBJ2-7,TRBD1,many,TRBV28,CASSLAMDRFYEQYF,TGTGCCAGCAGTTTAGCCATGGACAGGTTCTACGAGCAGTACTTC
TRBJ2-2,.,many,TRBV19,CASSIGGGNTGELFF,TGTGCCAGTAGTATAGGGGGAGGGAACACCGGGGAGCTGTTTTTT
TRBJ2-5,.,many,TRBV28,CASSFLGSGETQYF,TGTGCCAGCAGTTTCTTGGGGTCCGGGGAGACCCAGTACTTC
TRBJ2-5,.,many,TRBV6-1,CASGQQGPETQYF,TGTGCCAGCGGCCAACAGGGCCCAGAGACCCAGTACTTC
TRBJ2-1,.,few,TRBV30,CAWSVRFGNEQFF,TGTGCCTGGAGTGTTCGGTTCGGCAATGAGCAGTTCTTC
TRBJ1-1,.,few,TRBV19,CASSIRAARGNTEAFF,TGTGCCAGTAGTATACGGGCAGCCAGGGGGAACACTGAAGCTTTCTTT
TRBJ2-1,TRBD2,once,TRBV7-9,CASSSAGASYNEQFF,TGTGCCAGCAGCTCAGCGGGGGCGTCCTACAATGAGCAGTTCTTC
TRBJ2-6,.,many,TRBV27,CASSLSPSAGSSSGANVLTF,TGTGCCAGCAGTTTATCCCCCTCGGCAGGGTCTTCTTCTGGGGCCAACGTCCTGACTTTC
TRBJ2-1,.,many,TRBV11-2,CASSTLPSSYNEQFF,TGTGCCAGCAGCACTCTACCGAGCTCCTACAATGAGCAGTTCTTC
TRBJ2-2,.,many,TRBV7-8,CASSLEPGSPTGELFF,TGTGCCAGCAGCTTAGAGCCAGGGAGTCCCACCGGGGAGCTGTTTTTT
TRBJ2-3,.,.,TRBV5-8,CASSYSLPGYGSTDTQYF,TGTGCCAGCAGTTACTCGCTCCCAGGGTATGGCAGTACGGATACGCAGTATTTT
TRBJ2-2,.,.,TRBV4-2,CASSQTRGTANTGELFF,TGTGCCAGCAGCCAAACCCGAGGGACCGCGAACACCGGGGAGCTGTTTTTT
TRBJ2-7,.,many,TRBV6-5,CASSYSVPGANEQYF,TGTGCCAGCAGTTACTCGGTCCCGGGCGCCAACGAGCAGTACTTC
TRBJ2-1,TRBD2,.,TRBV9,CASSVDGRDNEQFF,TGTGCCAGCAGCGTAGACGGGAGGGACAATGAGCAGTTCTTC
TRBJ2-3,.,many,TRBV18,CASSPTLGAYHTDTQYF,TGTGCCAGCTCACCGACTTTGGGGGCCTACCACACAGATACGCAGTATTTT
TRBJ2-7,.,many,TRBV13,CASSLGADSSYEQYF,TGTGCCAGCAGCCTAGGGGCCGATAGCTCCTACGAGCAGTACTTC
TRBJ2-6,.,.,TRBV10-3,CAIMRQALLGANVLTF,TGTGCCATCATGCGACAGGCCCTGCTCGGGGCCAACGTCCTGACTTTC
TRBJ2-5,TRBD1,many,TRBV10-3,CAISEAPGQGQETQYF,TGTGCCATCAGTGAGGCTCCGGGACAGGGTCAGGAGACCCAGTACTTC